This TCR beta chain was sequenced during a study of STAT5B mutations in CD4+ large granular lymphocyte leukemia. Original processing notes: Lowest detectable productive clonotype frequency was 2.59 x 10-5. Data came from immunoSEQ multiplex PCR; TCRdb stores just in-frame clones and leaves some out. For V, J and clone size, that table is used; D and trimming come from the DNA. The sample has fewer than 30,000 clones; just under 80% are singletons. V lost 5 bases and J lost 2, with 20 bases in between. The CDR3 loop spans 17 amino acids. Germline CDR1 reads SGHAT; CDR2 reads FQNNGV. The receptor was isolated from a human donor in good health. The specimen was CD4+ T cells from blood buffy coats. The chain has TRBV11-2 and TRBJ2-3, with D possibly TRBD1 on 5 matching bases. The CDR3 DNA reads as TGTGCCAGCAGCCCCGGTGTGGACACCTTATTCACAGATACGCAGTATTTT. As protein: CASSPGVDTLFTDTQYF.